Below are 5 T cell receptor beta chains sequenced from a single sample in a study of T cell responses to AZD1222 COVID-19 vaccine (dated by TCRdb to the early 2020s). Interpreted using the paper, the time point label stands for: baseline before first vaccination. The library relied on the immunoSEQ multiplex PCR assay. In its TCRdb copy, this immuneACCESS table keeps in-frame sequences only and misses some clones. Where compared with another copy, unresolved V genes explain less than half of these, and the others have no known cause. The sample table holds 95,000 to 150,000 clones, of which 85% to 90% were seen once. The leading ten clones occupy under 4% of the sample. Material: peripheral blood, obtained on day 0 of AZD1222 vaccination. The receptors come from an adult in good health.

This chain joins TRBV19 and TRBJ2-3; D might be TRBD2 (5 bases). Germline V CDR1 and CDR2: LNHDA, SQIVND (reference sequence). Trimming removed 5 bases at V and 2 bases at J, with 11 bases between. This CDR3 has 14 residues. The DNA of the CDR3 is TGTGCCAGTAGTCTAACTAGAATCACAGATACGCAGTATTTT. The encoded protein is CASSLTRITDTQYF.

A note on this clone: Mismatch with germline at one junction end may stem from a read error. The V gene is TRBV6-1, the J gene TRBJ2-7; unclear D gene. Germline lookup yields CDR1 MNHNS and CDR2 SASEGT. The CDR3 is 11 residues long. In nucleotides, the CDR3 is TGTGCCAGCAGCGAAGTGGGGATGGGGTACTTC. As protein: CASSEVGMGYF.

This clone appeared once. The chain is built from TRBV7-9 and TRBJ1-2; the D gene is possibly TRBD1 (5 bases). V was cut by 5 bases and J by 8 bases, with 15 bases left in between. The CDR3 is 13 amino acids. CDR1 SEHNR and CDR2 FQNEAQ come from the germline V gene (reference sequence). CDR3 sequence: CASSQGLGDGYTF. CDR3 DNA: TGTGCCAGCAGCCAGGGACTGGGGGACGGCTACACCTTC.

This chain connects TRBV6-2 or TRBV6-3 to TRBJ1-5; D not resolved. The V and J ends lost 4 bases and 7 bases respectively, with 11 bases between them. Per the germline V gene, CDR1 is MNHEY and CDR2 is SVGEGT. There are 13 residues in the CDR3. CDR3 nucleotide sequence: TGTGCCAGCAGTTTAATCACGGCCCAGCCCCAGCATTTT. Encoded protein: CASSLITAQPQHF.

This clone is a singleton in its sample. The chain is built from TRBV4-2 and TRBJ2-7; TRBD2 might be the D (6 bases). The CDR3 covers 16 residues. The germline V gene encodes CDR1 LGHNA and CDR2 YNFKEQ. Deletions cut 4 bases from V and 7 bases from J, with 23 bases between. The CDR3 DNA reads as TGTGCCAGCAGCCCCGATCGTCGCGGGGTAAGAGGGGAGCAGTACTTC. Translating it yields CASSPDRRGVRGEQYF.